Presented here are 26 T cell receptor beta chains from one specimen sequenced in a study of T cell responses to AZD1222 COVID-19 vaccine. The assay was immunoSEQ multiplex PCR, and TCRdb's table has in-frame clones only and misses some. This sample has about 120,000 clones, with more than 75% found just once. The sample consisted of peripheral blood, taken on day 0 of AZD1222 vaccination. Receptors were obtained from an adult in good health.

The chain joins TRBV18 to TRBJ1-1; no clear D. V lost 6 bases, J lost 7 bases, and 12 bases lay in between. CDR1 and CDR2 from the germline V gene are KGHSH and LQKENI. CDR3 size: 12 residues. The CDR3 region is CASSTYLDEAFF. The CDR3 coding sequence is TGTGCCAGCTCCACCTATTTGGATGAAGCTTTCTTT.

The chain joins TRBV6-6 to TRBJ2-2; the match to TRBD1 covers 8 bases. There are 14 residues in the CDR3. J lost 3 bases, V lost 6 bases, and 3 bases had no gene match. Germline values: CDR1 MNHNY, CDR2 SVGAGI (reference sequence). CDR3 coding DNA: TGTGCCAGCAGAGCGACAGGGGACACCGGGGAGCTGTTTTTT. Its translation: CASRATGDTGELFF.

The V and J genes are TRBV7-3 and TRBJ2-2; 12 bases agree with TRBD2. The V gene end was trimmed by 5 bases and the J gene end by 8 bases; junction bases not matched to a gene: 3. Germline-derived CDR1 and CDR2 are SGHTA and FQGTGA. The CDR3 has 14 amino acids. CDR3 amino acids: CASSRLAGEGELFF. In DNA, the CDR3 is TGTGCCAGCAGCCGACTAGCGGGAGAAGGGGAGCTGTTTTTT.

This chain links TRBV19 with TRBJ2-5; TRBD1 aligns across 9 bases. V lost 3 bases to trimming and J lost 5 bases; unmatched junction nucleotides: 4. The germline gives CDR1 LNHDA, CDR2 SQIVND (reference sequence). The CDR3 contains 14 residues. Here the CDR3 DNA reads TGTGCCAGTAGTATTACAGGGGGCTGGGAGACCCAGTACTTC. Protein sequence: CASSITGGWETQYF.

The J gene is TRBJ1-5, the V gene TRBV27; D remains unclear. The germline V gene has CDR1 MNHEY and CDR2 SMNVEV (reference sequence). The CDR3 sequence is 10 residues long. Deletions cut 2 bases from V and 10 bases from J, with 3 bases between. The DNA for the CDR3 is TGTGCCAGCAGTTTAAGACCCCAGCATTTT. This codes for CASSLRPQHF.

The chain couples TRBV5-1 to TRBJ1-5; possible D gene TRBD1, 6 bases. Trimming took off 4 bases at V and 3 bases at J, with 14 bases between the two ends. Looked up from germline, CDR1 is SGHRS and CDR2 is YFSETQ. There are 15 residues in the CDR3. DNA of the CDR3: TGCGCCAGCAGCCGAGACGGACAGCTCAATCAGCCCCAGCATTTT. Its translation: CASSRDGQLNQPQHF.

V gene TRBV21-1 combines with J gene TRBJ1-2. TRBV21-1 is recorded as a pseudogene. This CDR3 region has 16 residues. The CDR3 loop reads CASSGPGPLANYGYTF. The CDR3 coding sequence is TGTGCCAGCAGCGGACCAGGACCCCTGGCTAACTATGGCTACACCTTC.

The V call is TRBV5-1, the J call TRBJ2-5; 12 nucleotides align to TRBD2. J lost 4 bases, V lost 5 bases, and 3 bases had no gene match. Germline V CDR1 and CDR2: SGHRS, YFSETQ. The CDR3 covers 14 residues. The CDR3 loop reads CASRTGLAGETQYF. CDR3 coding DNA: TGCGCCAGCAGAACGGGACTAGCGGGAGAGACCCAGTACTTC.

V is TRBV7-3 and J is TRBJ2-2; weak D call: TRBD2 (5 bases). The germline gives CDR1 SGHTA, CDR2 FQGTGA. The germline V and J ends were trimmed by 2 bases and 4 bases, with 11 bases remaining between them. The length of the CDR3 is 15 residues. In DNA form, the CDR3 reads TGTGCCAGCAGCTTAGACCCCACTAGCACCGGGGAGCTGTTTTTT. Encoded protein: CASSLDPTSTGELFF.

The genes are TRBV30 and TRBJ1-5; D is uncertain. The CDR3 sequence is 13 residues long. The ends were cut back, 3 bases at V and 3 bases at J, with 9 bases in the middle. CDR1 and CDR2 from the germline V gene are GTSNPN and SVGIG (reference sequence). CDR3 sequence reads: CAWSRLDNQPQHF. In DNA form, the CDR3 reads TGTGCCTGGAGCCGACTAGACAATCAGCCCCAGCATTTT.

The V gene is TRBV7-9, the J gene TRBJ2-1; D possibly corresponds to TRBD2 (6 bases). V shed 7 bases and J shed 6 bases, with 10 bases lying between them. Germline CDR1 reads SEHNR; CDR2 reads FQNEAQ (reference sequence). The CDR3 loop spans 12 amino acids. The chain's CDR3 is CASTSGGNEQFF. CDR3 DNA sequence: TGTGCCAGCACTTCCGGGGGCAATGAGCAGTTCTTC.

This clone was detected only once. The J gene is TRBJ2-7, the V gene TRBV12-3 or TRBV12-4; D is unresolved. The CDR3 sequence is 11 residues long. V was pared by 2 bases and J by 3 bases, with 2 bases between. DNA of the CDR3: TGTGCCAGCAGTTTAAACTACGAGCAGTACTTC. Its translation: CASSLNYEQYF.

The chain joins TRBV7-9 to TRBJ1-3; D gene uncertain. The CDR3 spans 11 residues. V dropped 3 bases and J dropped 8 bases, with 5 bases sitting between them. In germline, CDR1 is SEHNR, CDR2 FQNEAQ (reference sequence). CDR3 sequence: CASSFEHTIYF. The CDR3 DNA is TGTGCCAGCAGCTTCGAACACACCATATATTTT.

This clone showed up just a few times. The chain couples TRBV28 to TRBJ2-1, with D tentatively TRBD2 (5 bases). Germline V gene sequence: CDR1 MDHEN, CDR2 SYDVKM. The CDR3 is made up of 13 amino acids. The germline V and J ends were trimmed by 3 bases and 7 bases, with 10 bases remaining between them. CDR3: CASSFGLTNEQFF. The DNA of the CDR3 is TGTGCCAGCAGTTTCGGACTCACTAATGAGCAGTTCTTC.

The V gene is TRBV28, the J gene TRBJ1-2; D ambiguous. Trimming shortened V by 6 bases and J by 0 bases, and 8 bases separated the two germline ends. This CDR3 has 13 amino acids. In germline, CDR1 is MDHEN, CDR2 SYDVKM. CDR3 sequence: CASRRSTNYGYTF. For the CDR3, the DNA is TGTGCCAGCAGACGCAGTACTAACTATGGCTACACCTTC.

This sequence joins TRBV25-1 and TRBJ2-7; D is uncertain. Germline CDR1 and CDR2: MGHDK and SYGVNS. CDR3 size: 14 residues. V shed 3 bases and J shed 0 bases, with 9 bases lying between them. The CDR3 reads CASSDLGSSYEQYF. The CDR3 DNA is TGTGCCAGCAGTGATCTTGGCAGCTCCTACGAGCAGTACTTC.

The chain uses TRBV28 and TRBJ1-2; D perhaps matches TRBD1 (5 bases). The CDR3 is 13 residues long. CDR1 and CDR2 from the germline V gene are MDHEN and SYDVKM. V was trimmed by 8 bases and J by 4 bases, leaving 14 bases between them. The CDR3 bases are TGTGCCAGCTTTTCGGGGGACTCCTATGGCTACACCTTC. It encodes CASFSGDSYGYTF.

This chain connects TRBV28 to TRBJ1-2, with D maybe TRBD1 (6 bases). The germline gives CDR1 MDHEN, CDR2 SYDVKM. The CDR3 consists of 14 residues. The V end was cut by 3 bases, the J end by 8 bases, with 16 bases between. CDR3 sequence: CASSFPGRRGGYTF. CDR3 coding DNA: TGTGCCAGCAGTTTCCCGGGGCGCAGGGGAGGCTACACCTTC.

This chain uses TRBV9 with TRBJ1-2, with 7 bases lining up with TRBD1. The germline V gene has CDR1 SGDLS and CDR2 YYNGEE. Germline trimming cut 5 bases from V and 5 bases from J; bases unmatched to any gene: 6. This CDR3 is 13 amino acids long. The CDR3 DNA follows: TGTGCCAGCAGTAACAGGGGAGGGTATGGCTACACCTTC. Encoded protein: CASSNRGGYGYTF. The variable domain in full, with the rest retrieved from reference TRBV9 and TRBJ1-2, is DSGVTQTPKHLITATGQRVTLRCSPRSGDLSVYWYQQSLDQGLQFLIQYYNGEERAKGNILERFSAQQFPDLHSELNLSSLELGDSALYFCASSNRGGYGYTFGSGTRLTVV.

The chain joins TRBV6-5 to TRBJ1-6; 9 bases are a match to TRBD1. This CDR3 comprises 15 residues. V lost 6 bases to trimming and J lost 7 bases; unmatched junction nucleotides: 7. From germline, CDR1 is MNHEY and CDR2 SVGAGI. The CDR3 DNA follows: TGTGCCAGCAGGGGGGGACAGGGTAACAATTCACCCCTCCACTTT. This sequence encodes CASRGGQGNNSPLHF.

The DNA for the CDR3 is TGTGCCAGTAGCCGACAGCCAGCTAACTATGGCTACACCTTC. Translation gives CASSRQPANYGYTF. The chain combines TRBV19 with TRBJ1-2; possible D gene TRBD1, 5 bases. The CDR3 totals 14 residues. Trimming removed 6 bases at V and 0 bases at J, with 11 bases between. Germline-derived CDR1 and CDR2 are LNHDA and SQIVND (reference sequence).

This rearrangement joins TRBV6-5 to TRBJ1-5; TRBD1 agrees at 10 bases. The CDR3 extends over 15 amino acids. The germline V gene has CDR1 MNHEY and CDR2 SVGAGI. The V gene end was trimmed by 0 bases and the J gene end by 7 bases; junction bases not matched to a gene: 3. The CDR3 here is CASSYSVDRGQPQHF. The CDR3 DNA is TGTGCCAGCAGTTACTCGGTGGACAGGGGGCAGCCCCAGCATTTT.

The CDR3 sequence is CASRVDPGPHTSQPQHF. CDR3 coding DNA: TGTGCCAGCAGAGTAGACCCCGGGCCACATACGTCTCAGCCCCAGCATTTT. This chain links TRBV2 with TRBJ1-5; D is unresolved. The CDR3 totals 17 residues. V shed 6 bases and J shed 6 bases, with 24 bases lying between them. In germline, CDR1 is SNHLY, CDR2 FYNNEI.

The V and J genes are TRBV28 and TRBJ1-2; 8 bases agree with TRBD1. Trimming at V came to 4 bases and at J to 0 bases, leaving 1 base not matched to a gene. CDR1 MDHEN and CDR2 SYDVKM come from the germline V gene. The CDR3 runs 14 residues. The CDR3 sequence is CASSSGGSNYGYTF. For the CDR3, the DNA is TGTGCCAGCAGTTCAGGGGGCTCTAACTATGGCTACACCTTC.

The chain couples TRBV5-1 to TRBJ2-5; D tentatively reads TRBD1 or TRBD2 (5 bases each). V was shortened by 0 bases and J by 5 bases, with 11 bases between the two germline ends. This CDR3 has 14 amino acids. Germline CDR1 is SGHRS and CDR2 is YFSETQ. The CDR3, as DNA: TGCGCCAGCAGCTTGGCGGGGCAGGTGGAGACCCAGTACTTC. Translation: CASSLAGQVETQYF. Together with reference TRBV5-1 and TRBJ2-5, the CDR3 gives the full variable domain: KAGVTQTPRYLIKTRGQQVTLSCSPISGHRSVSWYQQTPGQGLQFLFEYFSETQRNKGNFPGRFSGRQFSNSRSEMNVSTLELGDSALYLCASSLAGQVETQYFGPGTRLLVL.

This sequence joins TRBV11-2 and TRBJ2-1; 9 bases are a match to TRBD1. V was pared by 1 base and J by 6 bases, with 4 bases of the junction left unmatched. The length of the CDR3 is 15 residues. CDR1 and CDR2 (germline): SGHAT, FQNNGV. The CDR3 spells CASSLAGTGPNEQFF. The CDR3 nucleotides are TGTGCCAGCAGCTTAGCCGGGACAGGGCCCAATGAGCAGTTCTTC.